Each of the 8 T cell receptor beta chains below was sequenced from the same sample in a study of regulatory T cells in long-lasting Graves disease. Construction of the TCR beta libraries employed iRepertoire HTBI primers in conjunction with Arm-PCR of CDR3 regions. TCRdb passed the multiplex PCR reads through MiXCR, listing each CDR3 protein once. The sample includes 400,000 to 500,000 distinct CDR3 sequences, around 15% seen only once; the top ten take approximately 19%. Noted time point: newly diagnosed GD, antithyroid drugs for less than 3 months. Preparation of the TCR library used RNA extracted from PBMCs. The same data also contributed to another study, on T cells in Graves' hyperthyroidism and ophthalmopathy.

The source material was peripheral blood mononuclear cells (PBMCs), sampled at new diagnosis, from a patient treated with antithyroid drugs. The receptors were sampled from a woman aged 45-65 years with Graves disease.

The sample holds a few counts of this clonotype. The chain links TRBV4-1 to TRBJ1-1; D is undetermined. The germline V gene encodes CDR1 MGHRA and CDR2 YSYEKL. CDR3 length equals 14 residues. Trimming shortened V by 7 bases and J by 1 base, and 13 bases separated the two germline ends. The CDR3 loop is CASNSDWANTEAFF. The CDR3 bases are TGCGCCAGCAACTCTGATTGGGCGAACACTGAAGCTTTCTTT.

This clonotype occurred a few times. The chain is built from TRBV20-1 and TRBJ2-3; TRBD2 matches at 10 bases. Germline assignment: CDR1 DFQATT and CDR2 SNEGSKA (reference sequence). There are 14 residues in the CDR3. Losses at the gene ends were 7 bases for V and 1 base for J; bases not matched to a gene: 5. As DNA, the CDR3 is TGCAGTGTCCCCACTAGCGGGGGCACAGATACGCAGTATTTT. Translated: CSVPTSGGTDTQYF.

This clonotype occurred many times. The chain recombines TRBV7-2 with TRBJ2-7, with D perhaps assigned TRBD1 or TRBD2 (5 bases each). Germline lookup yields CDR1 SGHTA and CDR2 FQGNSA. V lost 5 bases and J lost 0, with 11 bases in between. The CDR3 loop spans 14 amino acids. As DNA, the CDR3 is TGTGCCAGCAGCCGAGGGGTAAGCTCCTACGAGCAGTACTTC. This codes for CASSRGVSSYEQYF.

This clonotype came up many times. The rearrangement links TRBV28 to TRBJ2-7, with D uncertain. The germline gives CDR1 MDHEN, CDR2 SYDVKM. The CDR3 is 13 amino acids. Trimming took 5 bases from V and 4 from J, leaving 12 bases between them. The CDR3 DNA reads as TGTGCCAGCAGTCCCGTCGGGCCGTACGAGCAGTACTTC. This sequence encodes CASSPVGPYEQYF. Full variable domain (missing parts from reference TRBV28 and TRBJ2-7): DVKVTQSSRYLVKRTGEKVFLECVQDMDHENMFWYRQDPGLGLRLIYFSYDVKMKEKGDIPEGYSVSREKKERFSLILESASTNQTSMYLCASSPVGPYEQYFGPGTRLTVT.

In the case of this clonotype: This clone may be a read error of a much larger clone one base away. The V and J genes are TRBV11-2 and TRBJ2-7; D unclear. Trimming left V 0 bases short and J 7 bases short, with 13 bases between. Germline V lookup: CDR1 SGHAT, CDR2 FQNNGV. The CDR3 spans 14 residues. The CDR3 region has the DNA TGTGCCAGCAGCTTAGATAACGGTTACAATGAGCAGTACTTC. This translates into CASSLDNGYNEQYF.

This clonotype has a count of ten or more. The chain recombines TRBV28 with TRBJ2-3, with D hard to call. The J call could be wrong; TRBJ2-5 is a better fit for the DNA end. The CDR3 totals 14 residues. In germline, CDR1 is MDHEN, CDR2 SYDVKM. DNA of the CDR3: TGTGCCAGCATAAGGGTCGGCGAAGTCGGGACCCAGTACTTC. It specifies CASIRVGEVGTQYF.

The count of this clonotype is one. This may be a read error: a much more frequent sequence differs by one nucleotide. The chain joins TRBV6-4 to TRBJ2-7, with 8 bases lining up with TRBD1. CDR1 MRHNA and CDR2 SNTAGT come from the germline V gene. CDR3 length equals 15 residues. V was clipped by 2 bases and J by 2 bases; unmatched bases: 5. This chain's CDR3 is CASSDLGQEAYEQYF. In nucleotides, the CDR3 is TGTGCCAGCAGTGACCTGGGACAGGAGGCCTACGAGCAGTACTTC.

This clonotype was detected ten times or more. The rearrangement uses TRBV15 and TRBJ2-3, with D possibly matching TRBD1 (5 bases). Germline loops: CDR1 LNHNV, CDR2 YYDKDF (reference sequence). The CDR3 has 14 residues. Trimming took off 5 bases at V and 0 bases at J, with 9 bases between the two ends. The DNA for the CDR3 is TGTGCCACCAGCGGGGCCTCTAGCACAGATACGCAGTATTTT. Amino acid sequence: CATSGASSTDTQYF.